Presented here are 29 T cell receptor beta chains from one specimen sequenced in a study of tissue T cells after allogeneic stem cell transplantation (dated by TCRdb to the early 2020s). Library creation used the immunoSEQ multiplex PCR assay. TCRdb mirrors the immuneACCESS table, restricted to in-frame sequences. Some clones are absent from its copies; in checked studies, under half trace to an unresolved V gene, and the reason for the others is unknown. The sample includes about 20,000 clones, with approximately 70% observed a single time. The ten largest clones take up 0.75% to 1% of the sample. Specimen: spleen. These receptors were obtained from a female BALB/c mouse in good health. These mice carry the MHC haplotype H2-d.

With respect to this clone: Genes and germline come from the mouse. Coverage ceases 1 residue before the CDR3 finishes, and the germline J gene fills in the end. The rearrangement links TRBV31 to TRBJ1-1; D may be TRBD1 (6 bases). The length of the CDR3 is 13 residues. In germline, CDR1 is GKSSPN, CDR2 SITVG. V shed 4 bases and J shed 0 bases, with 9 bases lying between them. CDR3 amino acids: CAWTGGTNTEVFF. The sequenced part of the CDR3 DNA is TGTGCCTGGACCGGGGGCACAAACACAGAAGTCTTC.

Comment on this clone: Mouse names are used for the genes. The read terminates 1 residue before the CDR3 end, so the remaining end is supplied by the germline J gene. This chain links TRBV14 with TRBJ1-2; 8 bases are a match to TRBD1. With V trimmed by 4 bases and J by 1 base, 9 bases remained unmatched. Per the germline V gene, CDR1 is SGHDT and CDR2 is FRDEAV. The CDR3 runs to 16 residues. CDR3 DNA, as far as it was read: TGTGCCAGCAGTCGACAGGGGAAAGGGGAAAACTCCGACTACACC. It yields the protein CASSRQGKGENSDYT. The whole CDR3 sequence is CASSRQGKGENSDYTF.

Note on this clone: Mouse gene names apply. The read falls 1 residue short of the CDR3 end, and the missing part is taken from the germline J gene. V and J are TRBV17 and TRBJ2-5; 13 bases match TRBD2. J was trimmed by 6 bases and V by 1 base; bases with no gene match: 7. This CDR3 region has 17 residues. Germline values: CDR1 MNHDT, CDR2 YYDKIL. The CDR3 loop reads CASSRGTGGARGDTQYF. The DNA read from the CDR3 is TGTGCTAGCAGTAGAGGGACTGGGGGGGCGCGAGGGGACACCCAGTAC.

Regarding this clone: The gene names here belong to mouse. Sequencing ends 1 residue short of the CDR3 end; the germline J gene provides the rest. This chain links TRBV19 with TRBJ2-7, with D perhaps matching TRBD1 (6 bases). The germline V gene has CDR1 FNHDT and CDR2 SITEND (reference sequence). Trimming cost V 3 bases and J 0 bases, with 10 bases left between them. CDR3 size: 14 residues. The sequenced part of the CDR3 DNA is TGTGCCAGCAGTAAGGGACAAAGCTCCTATGAACAGTAC. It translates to CASSKGQSSYEQY. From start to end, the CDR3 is CASSKGQSSYEQYF.

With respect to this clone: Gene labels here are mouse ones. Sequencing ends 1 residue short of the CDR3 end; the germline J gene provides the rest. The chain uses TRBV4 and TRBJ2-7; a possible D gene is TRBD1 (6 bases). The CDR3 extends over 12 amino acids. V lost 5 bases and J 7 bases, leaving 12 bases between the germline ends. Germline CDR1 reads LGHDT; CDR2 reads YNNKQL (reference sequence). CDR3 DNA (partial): TGTGCCAGCAGCCTCAGGGGACGAGAACAGTAC. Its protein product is CASSLRGREQY. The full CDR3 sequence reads CASSLRGREQYF.

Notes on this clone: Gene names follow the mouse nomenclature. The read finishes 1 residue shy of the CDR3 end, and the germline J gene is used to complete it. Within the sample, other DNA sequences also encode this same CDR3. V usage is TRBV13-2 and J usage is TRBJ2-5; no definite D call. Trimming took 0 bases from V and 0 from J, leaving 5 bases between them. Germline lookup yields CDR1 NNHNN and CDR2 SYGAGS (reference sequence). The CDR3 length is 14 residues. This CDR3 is CASGDGGNQDTQYF. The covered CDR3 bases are TGTGCCAGCGGTGATGGGGGAAACCAAGACACCCAGTAC.

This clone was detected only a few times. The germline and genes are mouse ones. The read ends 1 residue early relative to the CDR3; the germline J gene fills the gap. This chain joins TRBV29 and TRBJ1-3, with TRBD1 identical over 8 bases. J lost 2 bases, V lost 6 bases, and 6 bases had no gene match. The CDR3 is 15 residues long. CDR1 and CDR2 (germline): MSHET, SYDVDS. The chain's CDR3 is CASRPTRGPGNTLYF. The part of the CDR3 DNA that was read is TGTGCTAGCAGACCCACCAGGGGGCCTGGAAATACGCTCTAT.

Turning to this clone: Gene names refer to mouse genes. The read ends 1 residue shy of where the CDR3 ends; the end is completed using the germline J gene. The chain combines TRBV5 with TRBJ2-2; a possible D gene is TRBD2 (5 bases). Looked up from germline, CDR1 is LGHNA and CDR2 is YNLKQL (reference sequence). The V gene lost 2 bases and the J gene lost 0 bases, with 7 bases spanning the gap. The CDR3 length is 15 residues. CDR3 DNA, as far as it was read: TGTGCCAGCAGCCAACTGGGTGCAAACACCGGGCAGCTCTAC. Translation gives CASSQLGANTGQLY. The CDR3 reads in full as CASSQLGANTGQLYF.

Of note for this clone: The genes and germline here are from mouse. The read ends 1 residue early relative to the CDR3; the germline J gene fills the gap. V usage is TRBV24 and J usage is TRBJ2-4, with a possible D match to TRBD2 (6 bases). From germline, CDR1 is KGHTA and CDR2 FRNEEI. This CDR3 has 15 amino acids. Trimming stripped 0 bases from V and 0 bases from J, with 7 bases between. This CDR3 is CASSLYGGSQNTLYF. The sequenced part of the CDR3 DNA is TGTGCCAGCAGTCTGTATGGGGGTAGTCAAAACACCTTGTAC.

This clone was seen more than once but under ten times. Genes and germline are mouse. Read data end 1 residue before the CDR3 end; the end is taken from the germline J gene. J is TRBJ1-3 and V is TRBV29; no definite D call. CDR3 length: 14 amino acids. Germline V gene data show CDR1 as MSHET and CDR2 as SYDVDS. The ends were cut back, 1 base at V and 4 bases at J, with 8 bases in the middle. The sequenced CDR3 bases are TGTGCTAGCAGTTTATTGGGGTCCGGAAATACGCTCTAT. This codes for CASSLLGSGNTLY. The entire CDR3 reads CASSLLGSGNTLYF.

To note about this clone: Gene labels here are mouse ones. The part of the CDR3 DNA that was read is TGTGCCAGCAGTATATCGGCCGGGGGCAGGAGTGCAGAAACGCTGTAT. This gives the protein CASSISAGGRSAETLY. The entire CDR3 reads CASSISAGGRSAETLYF. This chain links TRBV19 with TRBJ2-3; either TRBD1 or TRBD2 may supply D (6 bases each). The read ends 1 residue shy of where the CDR3 ends; the end is completed using the germline J gene. Trimming took 1 base from V and 0 from J, leaving 15 bases between them. The germline V gene encodes CDR1 FNHDT and CDR2 SITEND (reference sequence). The CDR3 loop spans 17 amino acids.

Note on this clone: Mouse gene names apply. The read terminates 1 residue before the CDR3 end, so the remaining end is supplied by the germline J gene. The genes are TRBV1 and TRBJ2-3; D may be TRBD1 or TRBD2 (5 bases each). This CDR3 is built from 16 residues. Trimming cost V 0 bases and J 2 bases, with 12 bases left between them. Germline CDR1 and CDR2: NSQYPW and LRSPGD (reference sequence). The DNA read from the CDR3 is TGCACCTGCAGTGCAGATTCGGGGGACCCTGCAGAAACGCTGTAT. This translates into CTCSADSGDPAETLY. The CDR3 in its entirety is CTCSADSGDPAETLYF. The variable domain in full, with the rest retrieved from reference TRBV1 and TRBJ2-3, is VTLLEQNPRWRLVPRGQAVNLRCILKNSQYPWMSWYQQDLQKQLQWLFTLRSPGDKEVKSLPGADYLATRVTDTELRLQVANMSQGRTLYCTCSADSGDPAETLYFGSGTRLTVL.

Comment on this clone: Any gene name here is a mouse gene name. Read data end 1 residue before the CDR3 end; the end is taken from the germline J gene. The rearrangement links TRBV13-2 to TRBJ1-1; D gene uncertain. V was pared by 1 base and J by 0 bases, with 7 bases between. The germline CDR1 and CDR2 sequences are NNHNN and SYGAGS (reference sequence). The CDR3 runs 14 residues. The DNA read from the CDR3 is TGTGCCAGCGGTGATACGGGGTCAAACACAGAAGTCTTC. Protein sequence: CASGDTGSNTEVF. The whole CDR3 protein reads CASGDTGSNTEVFF.

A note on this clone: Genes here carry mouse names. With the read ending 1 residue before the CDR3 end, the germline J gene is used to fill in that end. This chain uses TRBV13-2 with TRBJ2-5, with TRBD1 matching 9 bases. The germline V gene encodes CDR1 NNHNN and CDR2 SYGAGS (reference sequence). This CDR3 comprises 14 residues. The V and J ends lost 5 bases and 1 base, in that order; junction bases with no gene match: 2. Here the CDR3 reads CASGRDRDQDTQYF. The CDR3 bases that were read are TGTGCCAGCGGCCGGGACAGGGACCAAGACACCCAGTAC.

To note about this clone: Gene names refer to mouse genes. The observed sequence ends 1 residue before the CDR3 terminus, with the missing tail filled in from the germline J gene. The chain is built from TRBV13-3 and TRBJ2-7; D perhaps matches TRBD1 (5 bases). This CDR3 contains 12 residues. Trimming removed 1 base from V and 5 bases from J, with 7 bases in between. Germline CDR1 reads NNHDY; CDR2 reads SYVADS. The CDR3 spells CASSDRGDEQYF. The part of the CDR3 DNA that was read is TGTGCCAGCAGTGATAGGGGAGATGAACAGTAC.

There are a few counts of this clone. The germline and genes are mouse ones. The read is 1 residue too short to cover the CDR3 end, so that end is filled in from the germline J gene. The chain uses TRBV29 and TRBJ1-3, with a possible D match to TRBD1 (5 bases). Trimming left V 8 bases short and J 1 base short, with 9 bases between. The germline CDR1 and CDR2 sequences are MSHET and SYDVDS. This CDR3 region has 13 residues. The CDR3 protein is CASEGRSGNTLYF. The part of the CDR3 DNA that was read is TGTGCTAGCGAGGGACGGTCTGGAAATACGCTCTAT.

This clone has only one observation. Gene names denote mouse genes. The DNA read from the CDR3 is TGCACCTGCAGTGCAGATTGGGGGAGTCAAAACACCTTGTAC. This gives the protein CTCSADWGSQNTLY. The full CDR3 is CTCSADWGSQNTLYF. The chain has TRBV1 and TRBJ2-4, with D tentatively TRBD2 (6 bases). The read stops 1 residue short of the end of the CDR3; the missing end is completed from the germline J gene. This CDR3 has 15 residues. Trimming left V 0 bases short and J 0 bases short, with 7 bases between. Germline V gives CDR1 NSQYPW, CDR2 LRSPGD (reference sequence).

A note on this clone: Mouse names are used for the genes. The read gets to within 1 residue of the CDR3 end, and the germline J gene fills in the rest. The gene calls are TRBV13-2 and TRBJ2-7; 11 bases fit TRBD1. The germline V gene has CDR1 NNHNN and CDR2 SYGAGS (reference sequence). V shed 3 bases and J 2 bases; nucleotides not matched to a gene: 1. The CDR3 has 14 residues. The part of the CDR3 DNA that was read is TGTGCCAGCGGTGGGGGACAGGGGGCCTATGAACAGTAC. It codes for CASGGGQGAYEQY. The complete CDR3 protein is CASGGGQGAYEQYF.

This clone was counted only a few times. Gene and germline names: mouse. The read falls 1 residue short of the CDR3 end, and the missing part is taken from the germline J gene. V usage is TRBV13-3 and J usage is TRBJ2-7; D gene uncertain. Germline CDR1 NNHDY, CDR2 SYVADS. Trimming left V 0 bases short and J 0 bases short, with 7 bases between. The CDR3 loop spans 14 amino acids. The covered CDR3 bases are TGTGCCAGCAGTGATGCACAGAGCTCCTATGAACAGTAC. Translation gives CASSDAQSSYEQY. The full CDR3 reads CASSDAQSSYEQYF.

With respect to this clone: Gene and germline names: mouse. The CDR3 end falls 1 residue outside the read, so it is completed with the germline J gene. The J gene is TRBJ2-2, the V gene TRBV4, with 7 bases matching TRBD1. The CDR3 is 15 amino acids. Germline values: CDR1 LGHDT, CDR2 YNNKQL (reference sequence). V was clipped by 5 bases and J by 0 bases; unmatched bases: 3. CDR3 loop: CASSRDSSNTGQLYF. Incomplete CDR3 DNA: TGTGCCAGCAGCAGGGACAGTTCAAACACCGGGCAGCTCTAC.

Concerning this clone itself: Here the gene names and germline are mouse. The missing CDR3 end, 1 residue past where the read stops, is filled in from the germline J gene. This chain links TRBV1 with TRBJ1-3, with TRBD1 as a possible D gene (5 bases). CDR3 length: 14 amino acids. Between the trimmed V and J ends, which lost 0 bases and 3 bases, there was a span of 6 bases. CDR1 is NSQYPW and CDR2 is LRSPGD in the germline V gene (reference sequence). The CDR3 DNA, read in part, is TGCACCTGCAGTGCAGAAGGGGTTGGAAATACGCTCTAT. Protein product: CTCSAEGVGNTLY. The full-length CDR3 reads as CTCSAEGVGNTLYF.

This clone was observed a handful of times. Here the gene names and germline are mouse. The DNA read from the CDR3 is TGTGCCAGCAGTGCTGAGCAGTTC. It specifies CASSAEQF. Given in full, the CDR3 is CASSAEQFF. The chain carries TRBV13-3 and TRBJ2-1; D is unresolved. The read stops 1 residue short of the end of the CDR3; the missing end is completed from the germline J gene. CDR3 length equals 9 residues. Germline lookup yields CDR1 NNHDY and CDR2 SYVADS. V was shortened by 3 bases and J by 8 bases, with 0 bases between the two germline ends.

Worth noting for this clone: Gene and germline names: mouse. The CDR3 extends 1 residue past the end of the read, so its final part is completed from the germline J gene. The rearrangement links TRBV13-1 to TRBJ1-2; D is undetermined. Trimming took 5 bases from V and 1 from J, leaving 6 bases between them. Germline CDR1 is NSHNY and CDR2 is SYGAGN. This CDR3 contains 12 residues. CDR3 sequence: CASRAGNSDYTF. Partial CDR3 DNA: TGTGCCAGCAGGGCAGGAAACTCCGACTACACC.

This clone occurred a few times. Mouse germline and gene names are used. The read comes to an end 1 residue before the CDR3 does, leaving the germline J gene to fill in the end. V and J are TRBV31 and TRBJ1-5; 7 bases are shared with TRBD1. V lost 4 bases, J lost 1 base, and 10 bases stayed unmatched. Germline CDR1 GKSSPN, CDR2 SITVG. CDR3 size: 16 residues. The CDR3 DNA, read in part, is TGTGCCTGGATCGAATACAGGGGTTGGAACAACCAGGCTCCGCTT. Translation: CAWIEYRGWNNQAPL. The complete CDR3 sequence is CAWIEYRGWNNQAPLF.

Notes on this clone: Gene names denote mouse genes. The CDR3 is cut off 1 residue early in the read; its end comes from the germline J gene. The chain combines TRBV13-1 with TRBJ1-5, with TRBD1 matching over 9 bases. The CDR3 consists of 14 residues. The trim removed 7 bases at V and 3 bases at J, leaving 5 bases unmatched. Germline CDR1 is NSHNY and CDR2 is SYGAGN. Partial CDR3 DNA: TGTGCCAGCCGTCGGGACAGGGCCAACCAGGCTCCGCTT. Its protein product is CASRRDRANQAPL. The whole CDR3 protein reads CASRRDRANQAPLF.

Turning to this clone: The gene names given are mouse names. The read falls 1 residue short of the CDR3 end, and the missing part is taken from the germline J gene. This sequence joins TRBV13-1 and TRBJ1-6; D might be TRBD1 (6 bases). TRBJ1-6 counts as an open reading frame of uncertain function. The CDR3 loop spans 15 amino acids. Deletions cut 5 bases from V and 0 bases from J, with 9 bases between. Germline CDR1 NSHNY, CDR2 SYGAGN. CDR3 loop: CASRGDNSYNSPLYF. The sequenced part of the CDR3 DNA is TGTGCCAGCAGGGGGGACAATTCCTATAATTCGCCCCTCTAC.

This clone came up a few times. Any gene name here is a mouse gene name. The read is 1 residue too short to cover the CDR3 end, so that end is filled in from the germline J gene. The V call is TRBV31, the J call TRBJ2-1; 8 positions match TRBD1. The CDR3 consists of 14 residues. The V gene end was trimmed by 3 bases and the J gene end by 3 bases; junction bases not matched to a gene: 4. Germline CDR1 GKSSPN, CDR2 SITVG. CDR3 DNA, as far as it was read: TGTGCCTGGAGCGGGACAGGAATCTATGCTGAGCAGTTC. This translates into CAWSGTGIYAEQF. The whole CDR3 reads CAWSGTGIYAEQFF.

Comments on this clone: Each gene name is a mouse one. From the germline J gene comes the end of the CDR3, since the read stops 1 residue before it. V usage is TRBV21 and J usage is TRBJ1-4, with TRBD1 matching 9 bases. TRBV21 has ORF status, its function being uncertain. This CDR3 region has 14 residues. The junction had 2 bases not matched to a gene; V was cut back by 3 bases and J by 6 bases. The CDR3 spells CASSHDRGDERLFF. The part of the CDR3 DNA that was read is TGTGCTAGCAGTCATGACAGGGGGGACGAAAGATTATTT.

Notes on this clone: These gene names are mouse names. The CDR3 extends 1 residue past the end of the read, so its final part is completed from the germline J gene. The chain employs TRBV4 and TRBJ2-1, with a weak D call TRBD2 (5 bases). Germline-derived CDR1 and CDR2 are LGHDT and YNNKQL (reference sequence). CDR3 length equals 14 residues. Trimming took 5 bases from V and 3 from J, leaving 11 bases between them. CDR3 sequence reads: CASSRWVSYAEQFF. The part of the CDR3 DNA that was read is TGTGCCAGCAGCCGCTGGGTGTCCTATGCTGAGCAGTTC.